This TCR beta chain was captured by sequencing in a study of blood T cell repertoires in COVID-19. Study at large: The samples span acute and convalescent COVID-19 from the United States, Italy and Spain.

This clone was seen only a few times. Measured with immunoSEQ multiplex PCR; TCRdb has only the in-frame clones, and not every one. The table records hundreds of thousands of clones, around 88% of them present only once. Germline-derived CDR1 and CDR2 are SGHRS and YFSETQ. CDR3 length equals 16 residues. V lost 3 bases, J lost 4 bases, and 17 bases lay in between. The sample consisted of peripheral blood. The origin of this receptor is a woman aged 70 to 79 with COVID-19, enrolled during active disease. J is TRBJ2-1 and V is TRBV5-1, with D possibly being TRBD2 (6 bases). Here the CDR3 reads CASSSAGWGVYNEQFF. CDR3 nucleotides: TGCGCCAGCAGCTCGGCCGGTTGGGGGGTTTACAATGAGCAGTTCTTC.